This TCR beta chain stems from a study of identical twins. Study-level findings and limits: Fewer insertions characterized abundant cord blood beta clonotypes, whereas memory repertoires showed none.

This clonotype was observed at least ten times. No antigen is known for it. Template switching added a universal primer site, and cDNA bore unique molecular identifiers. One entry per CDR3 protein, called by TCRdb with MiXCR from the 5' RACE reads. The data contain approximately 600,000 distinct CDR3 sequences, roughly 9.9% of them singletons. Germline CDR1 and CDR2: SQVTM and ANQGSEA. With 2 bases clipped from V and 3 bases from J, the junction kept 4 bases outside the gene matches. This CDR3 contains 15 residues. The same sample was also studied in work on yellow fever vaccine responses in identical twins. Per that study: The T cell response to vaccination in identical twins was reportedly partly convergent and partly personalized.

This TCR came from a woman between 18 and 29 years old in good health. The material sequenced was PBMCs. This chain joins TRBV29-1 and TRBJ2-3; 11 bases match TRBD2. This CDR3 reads CSVERSSGRTDTQYF. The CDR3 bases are TGCAGCGTTGAACGGTCTAGCGGGAGGACAGATACGCAGTATTTT.